This T cell receptor (beta chain) was sequenced for a study of HIV-infected patients and healthy controls. No cell fractionation was done, so the repertoire covers all unsorted peripheral blood T cells. The CDR3 contains 15 residues. V was clipped by 4 bases and J by 10 bases; unmatched bases: 9. CDR1 SGHDN and CDR2 FVKESK come from the germline V gene. Alpha and beta constant-region primers primed reverse transcription of around 500 ng RNA. Separate chain-specific third strand synthesis with multiplexing indices produced the alpha and beta libraries. MiXCR, run by TCRdb on the 5' RACE reads, gives a single entry per CDR3 protein. The sample has some 19,000 distinct CDR3 sequences; approximately 9.6% are singletons. This clonotype was seen many times.

This clonotype originated in an adult in good health. The chain has TRBV14 and TRBJ2-1, with 11 bases identical to TRBD2. The sequenced sample consisted of blood. The CDR3: CASSPPGLADAEQFF. In DNA form, the CDR3 reads TGTGCCAGCAGCCCACCGGGACTAGCGGATGCCGAGCAGTTCTTC.